These 31 T cell receptor beta chains originate from one sample sequenced in a study of cytomegalovirus exposure and HLA in healthy donors. With 60 Vbeta and 13 Jbeta primers, the PCR was carried out. Using immunoSEQ multiplex PCR, the repertoire was profiled, and TCRdb retains in-frame clones only, with some absent. The sample lists about 100,000 clones, 50% to 65% occurring once. The sample consisted of PBMCs. Receptors were obtained from a man younger than 40 in good health and CMV-seropositive.

There are a few counts of this clone. The chain joins TRBV2 to TRBJ2-5; TRBD1 is a possible D gene (6 bases). CDR1 and CDR2 from the germline V gene are SNHLY and FYNNEI. V was trimmed by 9 bases and J by 5 bases, leaving 13 bases between them. This CDR3 is 12 amino acids long. The CDR3 spells CARRAGEETQYF. The CDR3 DNA sequence: TGTGCCAGACGGGCAGGGGAGGAGACCCAGTACTTC.

V is TRBV6-1 and J is TRBJ1-4; D remains unclear. The length of the CDR3 is 13 residues. Germline V gene data show CDR1 as MNHNS and CDR2 as SASEGT. Trimming removed 11 bases at V and 7 bases at J, with 17 bases between. CDR3: CAAREDGGEKLFF. The CDR3 DNA follows: TGTGCCGCCCGGGAGGACGGCGGTGAAAAACTGTTTTTT.

This chain uses TRBV2 with TRBJ1-2; a weak D match, TRBD1 (5 bases). CDR1 and CDR2 from the germline V gene are SNHLY and FYNNEI. This CDR3 has 12 residues. Deletions cut 9 bases from V and 8 bases from J, with 16 bases between. CDR3 amino acids: CASITGEGGYTF. The CDR3 DNA follows: TGTGCCAGTATTACAGGAGAAGGGGGCTACACCTTC.

The chain couples TRBV19 to TRBJ2-7; 9 nucleotides match TRBD1. Germline trimming cut 6 bases from V and 0 bases from J; bases unmatched to any gene: 6. Per germline, CDR1 LNHDA and CDR2 SQIVND (reference sequence). The CDR3 covers 15 residues. CDR3 coding DNA: TGTGCCAGTAGGCCGGGACAGGGTAACTCCTACGAGCAGTACTTC. It codes for CASRPGQGNSYEQYF.

This sequence joins TRBV5-4 and TRBJ1-1, with D possibly being TRBD1 (5 bases). There are 14 residues in the CDR3. V was cut by 3 bases and J by 3 bases, with 12 bases left in between. CDR1 and CDR2 (germline): SGHNT, YYREEE (reference sequence). The CDR3 region has the DNA TGTGCCAGCAGCTCCCTGGGGGGAGACACTGAAGCTTTCTTT. It is translated as CASSSLGGDTEAFF.

The J gene is TRBJ2-5, the V gene TRBV7-8, with a possible D match to TRBD2 (6 bases). The V and J ends lost 1 base and 7 bases respectively, with 19 bases between them. The CDR3 has 16 residues. Germline-derived CDR1 and CDR2 are SGHVS and FQNEAQ. CDR3 nucleotide sequence: TGTGCCAGCAGCTTAGGGGGGGTCCCATGGACGGGGACCCAGTACTTC. Translation: CASSLGGVPWTGTQYF.

This clone was detected only once. The chain is built from TRBV6-4 and TRBJ1-2, with 10 bases aligning to TRBD1. Trimming cost V 6 bases and J 4 bases; bases outside gene matches: 5. There are 14 residues in the CDR3. Germline V gene lookup returns CDR1 MRHNA and CDR2 SNTAGT. The DNA for the CDR3 is TGTGCCAGCAGCCCGACAGGGGGCACCTATGGCTACACCTTC. It translates to CASSPTGGTYGYTF.

The chain employs TRBV5-4 and TRBJ2-6; a possible D gene is TRBD1 (6 bases). The V end was cut by 1 base, the J end by 1 base, with 6 bases between. The CDR3 has 15 residues. Germline-derived CDR1 and CDR2 are SGHNT and YYREEE (reference sequence). The CDR3: CASSLTGSGANVLTF. CDR3 DNA: TGTGCCAGCAGCTTGACAGGGTCTGGGGCCAACGTCCTGACTTTC.

The V gene is TRBV7-2, the J gene TRBJ1-3; TRBD1 is a possible D gene (5 bases). Trimming pared 4 bases from V and 16 bases from J, leaving 17 bases between. The CDR3 contains 12 residues. From germline, CDR1 is SGHTA and CDR2 FQGNSA. The DNA of the CDR3 is TGTGCCAGCAGCTCAAGGGGAGGGCAACTGTATTTT. Its translation is CASSSRGGQLYF.

The chain joins TRBV2 to TRBJ1-2; D is possibly TRBD1 (6 bases). CDR1 is SNHLY, CDR2 FYNNEI, per germline. This CDR3 contains 15 residues. V was trimmed by 8 bases and J by 4 bases, leaving 20 bases between them. The CDR3 is CASGGGGMRAYGYTF. CDR3 nucleotide sequence: TGTGCCAGCGGGGGGGGCGGTATGAGGGCCTATGGCTACACCTTC.

This chain connects TRBV27 to TRBJ1-2; the match to TRBD1 covers 11 bases. J lost 5 bases, V lost 4 bases, and 6 bases had no gene match. The germline V gene has CDR1 MNHEY and CDR2 SMNVEV (reference sequence). The CDR3 contains 15 residues. The CDR3 reads CASSSGQGAWYGYTF. CDR3 sequence (DNA): TGTGCCAGCAGTTCCGGACAGGGGGCCTGGTATGGCTACACCTTC.

The table lists this clone with a few counts. This chain joins TRBV7-2 and TRBJ2-1; TRBD2 matches 10 bases. The CDR3 sequence is 17 residues long. V gave up 6 bases and J gave up 1 base; unmatched junction bases: 9. Germline V gene lookup returns CDR1 SGHTA and CDR2 FQGNSA. The CDR3 loop is CASRLHSGGSSYNEQFF. In nucleotides, the CDR3 is TGTGCCAGCAGACTCCATAGCGGGGGGAGTTCCTACAATGAGCAGTTCTTC.

The chain employs TRBV28 and TRBJ1-1, with TRBD1 identical over 12 bases. V lost 6 bases, J lost 6 bases, and 11 bases stayed unmatched. The CDR3 sequence is 16 residues long. CDR1 is MDHEN and CDR2 is SYDVKM in the germline V gene. In nucleotides, the CDR3 is TGTGCCAGCAGCTTTCCGGGACAGGGGGCCACTCCTGAAGCTTTCTTT. Its protein is CASSFPGQGATPEAFF.

A note on this clone: One end of the junction fails to match germline, which may point to a read error. This chain connects TRBV30 to TRBJ1-2, with D unresolved. Looked up from germline, CDR1 is GTSNPN and CDR2 is SVGIG (reference sequence). This CDR3 spans 11 amino acids. The CDR3 DNA is TGTGCCTGGAGTGTACCCCCCGGGAAGATCTTC. Its protein product is CAWSVPPGKIF.

V and J are TRBV27 and TRBJ2-3, with D possibly TRBD2 on 7 matching bases. The V gene lost 8 bases and the J gene lost 1 base, with 16 bases spanning the gap. Germline V gene sequence: CDR1 MNHEY, CDR2 SMNVEV (reference sequence). The CDR3 contains 15 residues. CDR3: CASGLWGGRTDTQYF. The DNA of the CDR3 is TGTGCCAGCGGCCTATGGGGGGGGCGCACAGATACGCAGTATTTT.

CDR3 amino acids: CASRGQTNEKLFF. As DNA, the CDR3 is TGTGCCAGCAGGGGACAGACTAATGAAAAACTGTTTTTT. The rearrangement uses TRBV2 and TRBJ1-4, with 7 bases aligning to TRBD1. J gave up 2 bases and V 6 bases, and 0 bases lay outside the gene matches. The germline V gene encodes CDR1 SNHLY and CDR2 FYNNEI. This CDR3 contains 13 residues.

The rearrangement links TRBV6-1 to TRBJ1-5; 12 bases line up with TRBD1. Germline CDR1 is MNHNS and CDR2 is SASEGT. The trim removed 6 bases at V and 6 bases at J, leaving 6 bases unmatched. CDR3 length equals 15 residues. The CDR3, as DNA: TGTGCCAGCAGAGCCGGGACAGGGGGCACTCAGCCCCAGCATTTT. It yields the protein CASRAGTGGTQPQHF.

This clone was seen a few times. The chain's CDR3 is CASSKQGTSQDTQYF. Here the CDR3 DNA reads TGTGCCAGCAGCAAGCAAGGGACTAGCCAGGATACGCAGTATTTT. The genes are TRBV2 and TRBJ2-3; 9 positions match TRBD2. V lost 6 bases and J lost 6; bases outside the gene matches: 10. The CDR3 covers 15 residues. CDR1 is SNHLY and CDR2 is FYNNEI in the germline V gene.

The rearrangement links TRBV2 to TRBJ1-4; weak D call: TRBD1 (6 bases). Per germline, CDR1 SNHLY and CDR2 FYNNEI. The ends were cut back, 3 bases at V and 7 bases at J, with 12 bases in the middle. The CDR3 spans 14 residues. The CDR3 here is CASSDVVGGEKLFF. CDR3 nucleotide sequence: TGTGCCAGCAGTGATGTGGTAGGGGGTGAAAAACTGTTTTTT. The full variable domain, with the rest looked up from reference TRBV2 and TRBJ1-4, is EPEVTQTPSHQVTQMGQEVILRCVPISNHLYFYWYRQILGQKVEFLVSFYNNEISEKSEIFDDQFSVERPDGSNFTLKIRSTKLEDSAMYFCASSDVVGGEKLFFGSGTQLSVL.

This chain uses TRBV11-2 with TRBJ2-3; D is uncertain. The CDR3 has 14 amino acids. Trimming removed 1 base from V and 7 bases from J, with 12 bases in between. The V gene's germline CDR1 is SGHAT and CDR2 FQNNGV. The CDR3 sequence is CASSLGAAPYTQYF. The CDR3 DNA is TGTGCCAGCAGCTTAGGGGCAGCTCCCTATACGCAGTATTTT.

This clone occurred a few times. This chain connects TRBV4-2 to TRBJ2-1; 11 nucleotides align to TRBD2. Germline V gene sequence: CDR1 LGHNA, CDR2 YNFKEQ. The CDR3 is 15 amino acids. Trimming cost V 0 bases and J 6 bases; bases outside gene matches: 1. CDR3 region: CASSQEGTSGNEQFF. The DNA for the CDR3 is TGTGCCAGCAGCCAAGAAGGGACTAGCGGCAATGAGCAGTTCTTC.

V gene TRBV2 combines with J gene TRBJ2-7; TRBD1 aligns across 8 bases. This CDR3 comprises 14 residues. Germline lookup yields CDR1 SNHLY and CDR2 FYNNEI. V was clipped by 2 bases and J by 3 bases; unmatched bases: 3. The CDR3: CASSEQGTGYEQYF. DNA for the CDR3: TGTGCCAGCAGTGAACAGGGGACAGGCTACGAGCAGTACTTC.

This chain's CDR3 is CAWTPHTGPYGYTF. The CDR3 DNA follows: TGTGCCTGGACCCCTCATACAGGCCCCTATGGCTACACCTTC. The J gene is TRBJ1-2, the V gene TRBV30; tentative D call: TRBD1 (5 bases). CDR3 length equals 14 residues. The V and J ends lost 4 bases and 4 bases respectively, with 16 bases between them. Per germline, CDR1 GTSNPN and CDR2 SVGIG (reference sequence). Variable domain in full (rest from reference TRBV30 and TRBJ1-2): SQTIHQWPATLVQPVGSPLSLECTVEGTSNPNLYWYRQAAGRGLQLLFYSVGIGQISSEVPQNLSASRPQDRQFILSSKKLLLSDSGFYLCAWTPHTGPYGYTFGSGTRLTVV.

The chain uses TRBV11-2 and TRBJ2-7, with 7 nucleotides matching TRBD1. CDR1 and CDR2 from the germline V gene are SGHAT and FQNNGV. Losses at the gene ends were 2 bases for V and 3 bases for J; bases not matched to a gene: 4. The CDR3 is 14 amino acids. The CDR3 loop reads CASSLYRGVYEQYF. In nucleotides, the CDR3 is TGTGCCAGCAGCTTATACAGGGGAGTCTACGAGCAGTACTTC.

The V call is TRBV5-1, the J call TRBJ1-4; D ambiguous. The CDR3 contains 15 residues. Germline loops: CDR1 SGHRS, CDR2 YFSETQ. V shed 1 base and J shed 8 bases, with 15 bases lying between them. CDR3 DNA sequence: TGCGCCAGCAGCTTGAACCCCTCAACAGAGGAAAAACTGTTTTTT. Amino acid sequence: CASSLNPSTEEKLFF.

This clone showed up just a few times. Other nucleotide sequences in the sample specify the same CDR3. V usage is TRBV6-5 and J usage is TRBJ1-2; D ambiguous. The CDR3 contains 12 residues. In germline, CDR1 is MNHEY, CDR2 SVGAGI. V dropped 2 bases and J dropped 5 bases, with 6 bases sitting between them. The CDR3 loop is CASSYRGYGYTF. The DNA for the CDR3 is TGTGCCAGCAGTTACCGGGGATATGGCTACACCTTC.

The rearrangement uses TRBV25-1 and TRBJ2-7; TRBD2 matches 7 bases. In germline, CDR1 is MGHDK, CDR2 SYGVNS. This CDR3 is 15 amino acids long. V lost 3 bases to trimming and J lost 0 bases; unmatched junction nucleotides: 5. CDR3: CASSDSGTTSYEQYF. The CDR3 DNA is TGTGCCAGCAGTGATTCCGGGACTACCTCCTACGAGCAGTACTTC.

This clone showed up just a few times. The DNA for the CDR3 is TGCGCCAGCAGCCCGACCCTAGCGGGGTGGTCCTACGAGCAGTACTTC. Protein product: CASSPTLAGWSYEQYF. The genes are TRBV5-1 and TRBJ2-7; 9 nucleotides match TRBD2. V shed 4 bases, J shed 1 base, and the junction held 9 bases outside the gene matches. Per the germline V gene, CDR1 is SGHRS and CDR2 is YFSETQ. This CDR3 has 16 residues.

The chain joins TRBV5-1 to TRBJ2-5; D not certain. Trimming pared 4 bases from V and 2 bases from J, leaving 6 bases between. Per germline, CDR1 SGHRS and CDR2 YFSETQ. The CDR3 contains 12 residues. The CDR3 DNA follows: TGCGCCAGCAGCCCAGTACAAGAGACCCAGTACTTC. This encodes CASSPVQETQYF.

V usage is TRBV25-1 and J usage is TRBJ1-6, with no clear D. The V gene's germline CDR1 is MGHDK and CDR2 SYGVNS. This CDR3 comprises 16 residues. Trimming took 0 bases from V and 10 from J, leaving 16 bases between them. The DNA of the CDR3 is TGTGCCAGCAGTGAATACGGTAGTCGGGGTCCCTCACCCCTCCACTTT. Its protein product is CASSEYGSRGPSPLHF.

The chain carries TRBV18 and TRBJ2-2, with 7 bases identical to TRBD1. The germline V gene has CDR1 KGHSH and CDR2 LQKENI. V was clipped by 4 bases and J by 4 bases; unmatched bases: 3. The CDR3 contains 14 residues. The CDR3 sequence: CASSLQGPTGELFF. CDR3 nucleotide sequence: TGTGCCAGCTCACTACAGGGGCCCACCGGGGAGCTGTTTTTT.